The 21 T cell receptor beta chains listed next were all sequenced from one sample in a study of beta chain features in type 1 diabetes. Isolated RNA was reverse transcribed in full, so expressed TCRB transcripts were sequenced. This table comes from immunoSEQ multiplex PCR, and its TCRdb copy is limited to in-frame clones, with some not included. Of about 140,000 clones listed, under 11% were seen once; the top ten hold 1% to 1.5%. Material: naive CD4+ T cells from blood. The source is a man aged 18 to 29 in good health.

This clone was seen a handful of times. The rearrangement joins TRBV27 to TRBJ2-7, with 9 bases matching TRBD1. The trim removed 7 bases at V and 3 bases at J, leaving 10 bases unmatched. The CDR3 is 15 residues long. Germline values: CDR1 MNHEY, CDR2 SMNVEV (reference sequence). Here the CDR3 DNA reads TGTGCCAGCATTCTCCGGGTGACAGGGGGCTACGAGCAGTACTTC. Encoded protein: CASILRVTGGYEQYF.

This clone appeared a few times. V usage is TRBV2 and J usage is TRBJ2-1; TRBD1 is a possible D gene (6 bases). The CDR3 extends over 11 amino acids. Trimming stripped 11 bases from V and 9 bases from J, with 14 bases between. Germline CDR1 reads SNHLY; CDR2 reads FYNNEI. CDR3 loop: CASRTVPEQFF. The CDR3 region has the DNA TGTGCCTCCCGGACAGTCCCTGAGCAGTTCTTC.

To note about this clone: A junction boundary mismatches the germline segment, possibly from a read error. CDR3 bases: TGTGCCAGCAGTCTATCAGGGGTTGGTGCGCCCCAGCATTTT. Amino acids: CASSLSGVGAPQHF. The rearrangement uses TRBV27 and TRBJ1-5; D may be TRBD1 (6 bases). This CDR3 has 14 amino acids. Germline values: CDR1 MNHEY, CDR2 SMNVEV (reference sequence).

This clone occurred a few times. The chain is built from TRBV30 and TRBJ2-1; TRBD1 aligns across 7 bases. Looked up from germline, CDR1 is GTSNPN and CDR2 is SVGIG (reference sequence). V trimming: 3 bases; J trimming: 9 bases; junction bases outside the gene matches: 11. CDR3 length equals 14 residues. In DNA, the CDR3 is TGTGCCTGGAGCGGGAACAGGGGAAGGGGTGAGCAGTTCTTC. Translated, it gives CAWSGNRGRGEQFF. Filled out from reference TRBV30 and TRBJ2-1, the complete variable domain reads SQTIHQWPATLVQPVGSPLSLECTVEGTSNPNLYWYRQAAGRGLQLLFYSVGIGQISSEVPQNLSASRPQDRQFILSSKKLLLSDSGFYLCAWSGNRGRGEQFFGPGTRLTVL.

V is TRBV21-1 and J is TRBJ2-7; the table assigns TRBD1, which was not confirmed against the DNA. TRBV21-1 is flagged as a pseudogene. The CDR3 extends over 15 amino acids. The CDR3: CASSPTDSDPYEQYF. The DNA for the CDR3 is TGTGCCAGCAGCCCGACGGACAGTGATCCCTACGAGCAGTACTTC.

CDR3 in amino acids: CASSAPGQLHTDTQYF. The CDR3, as DNA: TGTGCCAGCAGTGCCCCGGGACAGCTTCACACAGATACGCAGTATTTT. This chain joins TRBV6-4 and TRBJ2-3; 7 nucleotides agree with TRBD1. The junction had 9 bases not matched to a gene; V was cut back by 4 bases and J by 2 bases. This CDR3 has 16 amino acids. Germline V gene sequence: CDR1 MRHNA, CDR2 SNTAGT.

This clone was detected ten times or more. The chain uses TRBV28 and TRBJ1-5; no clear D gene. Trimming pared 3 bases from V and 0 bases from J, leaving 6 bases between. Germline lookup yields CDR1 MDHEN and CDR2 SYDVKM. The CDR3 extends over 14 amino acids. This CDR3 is CASSLRNSNQPQHF. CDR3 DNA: TGTGCCAGCAGTTTGCGAAATAGCAATCAGCCCCAGCATTTT.

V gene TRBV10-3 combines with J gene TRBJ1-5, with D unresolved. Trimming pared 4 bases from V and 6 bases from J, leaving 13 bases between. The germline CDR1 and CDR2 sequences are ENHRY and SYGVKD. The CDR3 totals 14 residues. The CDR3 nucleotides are TGTGCCATCAGTGCGTCCTCCTTCGGTCAGCCCCAGCATTTT. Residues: CAISASSFGQPQHF.

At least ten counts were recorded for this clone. The CDR3 DNA sequence: TGTGCTAGTGGTTTGGGGCCCAATGAGCAGTTCTTC. It codes for CASGLGPNEQFF. The chain links TRBV12-5 to TRBJ2-1; no clear D. Trimming pared 1 base from V and 6 bases from J, leaving 4 bases between. The CDR3 spans 12 residues. CDR1 and CDR2 from the germline V gene are LGHNT and FRNRAP. Complete variable domain (other parts from reference TRBV12-5 and TRBJ2-1): DARVTQTPRHKVTEMGQEVTMRCQPILGHNTVFWYRQTMMQGLELLAYFRNRAPLDDSGMPKDRFSAEMPDATLATLKIQPSEPRDSAVYFCASGLGPNEQFFGPGTRLTVL.

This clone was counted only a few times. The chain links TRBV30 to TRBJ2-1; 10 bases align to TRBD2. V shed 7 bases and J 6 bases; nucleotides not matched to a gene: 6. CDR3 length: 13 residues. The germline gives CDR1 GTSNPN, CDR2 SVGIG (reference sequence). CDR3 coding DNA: TGTGCCTCAAGCGGGGGGGCCTTCAATGAGCAGTTCTTC. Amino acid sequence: CASSGGAFNEQFF.

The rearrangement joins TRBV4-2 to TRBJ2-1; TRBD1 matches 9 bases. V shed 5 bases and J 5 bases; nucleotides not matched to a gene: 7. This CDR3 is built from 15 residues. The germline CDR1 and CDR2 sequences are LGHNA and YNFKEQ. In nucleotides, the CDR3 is TGTGCCAGCAGCTTAGGGGGACAGGGACACAATGAGCAGTTCTTC. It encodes CASSLGGQGHNEQFF.

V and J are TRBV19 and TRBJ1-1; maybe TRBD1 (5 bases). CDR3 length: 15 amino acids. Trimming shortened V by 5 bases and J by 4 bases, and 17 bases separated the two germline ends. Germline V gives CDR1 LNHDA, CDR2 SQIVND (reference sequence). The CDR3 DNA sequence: TGTGCCAGTAGTTCCATTGACAGCCTGGGCACTGAAGCTTTCTTT. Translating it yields CASSSIDSLGTEAFF.

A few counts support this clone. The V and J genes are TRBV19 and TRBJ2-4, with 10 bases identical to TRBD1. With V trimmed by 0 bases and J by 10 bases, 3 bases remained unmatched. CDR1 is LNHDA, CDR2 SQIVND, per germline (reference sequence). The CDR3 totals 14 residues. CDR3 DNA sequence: TGTGCCAGTAGTATAGAATCGGACAGGGGGATTCAGTACTTC. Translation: CASSIESDRGIQYF. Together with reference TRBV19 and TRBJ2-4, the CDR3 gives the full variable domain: DGGITQSPKYLFRKEGQNVTLSCEQNLNHDAMYWYRQDPGQGLRLIYYSQIVNDFQKGDIAEGYSVSREKKESFPLTVTSAQKNPTAFYLCASSIESDRGIQYFGAGTRLSVL.

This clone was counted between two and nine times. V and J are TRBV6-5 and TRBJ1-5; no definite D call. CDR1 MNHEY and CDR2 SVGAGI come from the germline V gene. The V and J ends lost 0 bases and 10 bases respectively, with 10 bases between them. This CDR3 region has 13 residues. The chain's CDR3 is CASSYSWAHPQHF. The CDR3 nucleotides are TGTGCCAGCAGTTACTCGTGGGCCCACCCCCAGCATTTT.

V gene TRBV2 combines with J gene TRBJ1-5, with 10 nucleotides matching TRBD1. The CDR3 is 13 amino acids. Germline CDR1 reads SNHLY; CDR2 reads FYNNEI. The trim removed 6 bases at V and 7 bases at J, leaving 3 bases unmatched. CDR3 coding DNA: TGTGCCAGCAGGACAGGGGGCGAACAGCCCCAGCATTTT. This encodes CASRTGGEQPQHF. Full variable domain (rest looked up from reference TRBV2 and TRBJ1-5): EPEVTQTPSHQVTQMGQEVILRCVPISNHLYFYWYRQILGQKVEFLVSFYNNEISEKSEIFDDQFSVERPDGSNFTLKIRSTKLEDSAMYFCASRTGGEQPQHFGDGTRLSIL.

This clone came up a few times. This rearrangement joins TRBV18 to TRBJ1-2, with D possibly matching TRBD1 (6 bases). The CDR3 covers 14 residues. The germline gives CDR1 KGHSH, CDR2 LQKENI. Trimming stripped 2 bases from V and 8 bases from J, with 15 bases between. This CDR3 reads CASSPTSTGHGYTF. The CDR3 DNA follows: TGTGCCAGCTCACCAACATCGACAGGCCACGGCTACACCTTC. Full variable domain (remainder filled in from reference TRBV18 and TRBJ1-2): NAGVMQNPRHLVRRRGQEARLRCSPMKGHSHVYWYRQLPEEGLKFMVYLQKENIIDESGMPKERFSAEFPKEGPSILRIQQVVRGDSAAYFCASSPTSTGHGYTFGSGTRLTVV.

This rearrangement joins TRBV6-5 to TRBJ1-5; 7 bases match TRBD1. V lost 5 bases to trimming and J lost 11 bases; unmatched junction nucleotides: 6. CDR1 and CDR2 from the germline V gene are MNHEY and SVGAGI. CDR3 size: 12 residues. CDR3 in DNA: TGTGCCAGCAGTAAGCAGGGGGGCGCCCAGCATTTT. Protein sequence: CASSKQGGAQHF.

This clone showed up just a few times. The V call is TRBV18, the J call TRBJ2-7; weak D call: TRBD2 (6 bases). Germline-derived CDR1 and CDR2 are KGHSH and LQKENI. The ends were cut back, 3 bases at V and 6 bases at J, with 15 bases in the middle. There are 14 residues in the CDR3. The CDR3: CASSPLGGTAEQYF. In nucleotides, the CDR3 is TGTGCCAGCTCACCGCTTGGGGGGACGGCCGAGCAGTACTTC.

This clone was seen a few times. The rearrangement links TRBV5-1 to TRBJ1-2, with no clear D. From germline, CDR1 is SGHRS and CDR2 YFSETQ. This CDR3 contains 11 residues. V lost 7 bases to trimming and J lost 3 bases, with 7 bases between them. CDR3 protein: CASPTDYGYTF. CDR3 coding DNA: TGCGCCAGCCCTACAGACTATGGCTACACCTTC.

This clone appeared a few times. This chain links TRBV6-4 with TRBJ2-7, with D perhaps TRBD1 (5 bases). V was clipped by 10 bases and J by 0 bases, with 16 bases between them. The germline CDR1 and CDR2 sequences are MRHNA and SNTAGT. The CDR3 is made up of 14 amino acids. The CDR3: CATIVQGSSYEQYF. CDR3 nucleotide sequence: TGTGCCACCATAGTCCAGGGTAGCTCCTACGAGCAGTACTTC.

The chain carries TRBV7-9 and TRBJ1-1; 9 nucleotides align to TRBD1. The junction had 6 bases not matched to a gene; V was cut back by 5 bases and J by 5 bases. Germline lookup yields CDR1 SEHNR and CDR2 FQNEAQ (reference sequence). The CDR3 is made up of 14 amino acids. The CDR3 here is CASSRAQGATEAFF. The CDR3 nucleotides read TGTGCCAGCAGCCGGGCACAGGGGGCAACTGAAGCTTTCTTT.